What follows describes a single T cell receptor beta chain. This clonotype showed up many times. It has no known antigen specificity. Base quality data are lacking; no much larger clone is found one base away. This record comes from a study of early T cells in non-severe SARS-CoV-2 infection (dated by TCRdb to the early 2020s). A note on the overall study: TCR sequencing used bulk RNA from unsorted whole blood, so alpha and beta chains could not be paired. Beyond this particular receptor, the publication reports: Matching against VDJdb was skewed toward anti-spike CD8 responses, likely underestimated virus-specific expansions, and missed private and CD4 specificities.

V is clipped by 2 bases and J by 6 bases, and the sequence between their germline boundaries is 14 bases long. The CDR3 runs 14 residues from the cysteine to the phenylalanine. Only the CDR3 part of the read is kept: 42 bases, read in frame from the first base. Based on the germline V gene (reference sequence), the CDR1 and CDR2 sequences are GTSNPN and SVGIG. Receptor libraries were prepared by 5' RACE. Sequencing used a NextSeq 500. In the TCR library protocol, unique molecular identifiers were attached to individual cDNA molecules to correct for PCR bias and sequencing error. Sequencing covered both TCR alpha and beta chains, and within each sample the abundances of alpha and beta sequences were tightly co-correlated. The paper's processing steps were these. V gene, J gene and CDR3 annotation of TCR sequences was performed with Decombinator V4. TCRs were defined as expanded if a significant change between any two time points was detected under a Poisson model with p below 0.0001. TCR abundances were normalised to the total number of TCRs sequenced in each sample and reported as counts per million. MAIT TCRs were defined by TRAV1-2 paired with TRAJ12, TRAJ20 or TRAJ33, and iNKT TCRs by TRAV10 paired with TRAJ18. VDJdb, accessed on 1 November 2021, was searched for TCRs annotated for CMV, EBV and SARS-CoV-2, and TCRs annotated for more than one antigen were excluded. TCRdb cleaned the public reads at Q25 with fastp, built clones with MiXCR and kept in-frame beta chains. All rows with the same CDR3 protein become a single entry with the most common DNA and genes. TCRdb, not the authors, supplied the V and J calls. The sample data list tens of thousands of distinct CDR3 sequences, and around a tenth of these were observed just once. Of the sample, 4.2% falls within the top ten clones.

Set within a cohort of healthcare workers in London, UK, this nested case-control study involved weekly PCR testing of nasopharyngeal swabs along with blood sampling. Between 23 and 31 March 2020, the week of the UK lockdown, healthcare workers were enrolled and then followed up weekly for as long as 16 weeks. Sequencing was carried out using whole blood. This clonotype was obtained from an adult who was a healthcare worker with PCR-confirmed SARS-CoV-2 infection or an uninfected control (not recorded which). This receptor chain uses TRBV30 and TRBJ2-1, with the identity of the D gene unclear. CDR3 sequence: CAWSSGSNLNEQFF. The bases are TGTGCCTGGAGTTCGGGCAGCAACCTCAATGAGCAGTTCTTC. The full variable domain, completed from the reference TRBV30 and TRBJ2-1 proteins outside the CDR3, reads SQTIHQWPATLVQPVGSPLSLECTVEGTSNPNLYWYRQAAGRGLQLLFYSVGIGQISSEVPQNLSASRPQDRQFILSSKKLLLSDSGFYLCAWSSGSNLNEQFFGPGTRLTVL.